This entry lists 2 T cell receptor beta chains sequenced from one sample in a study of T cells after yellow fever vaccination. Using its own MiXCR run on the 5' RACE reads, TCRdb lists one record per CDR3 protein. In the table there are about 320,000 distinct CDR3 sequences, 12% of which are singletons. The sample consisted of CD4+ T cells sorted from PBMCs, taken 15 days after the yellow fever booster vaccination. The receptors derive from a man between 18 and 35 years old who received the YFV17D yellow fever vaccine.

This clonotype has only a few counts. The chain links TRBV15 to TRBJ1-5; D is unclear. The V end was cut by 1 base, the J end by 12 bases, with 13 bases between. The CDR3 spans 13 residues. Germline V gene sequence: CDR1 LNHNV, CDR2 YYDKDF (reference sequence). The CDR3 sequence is CATSRGEQRNQHF. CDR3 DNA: TGTGCCACCAGCAGAGGAGAACAGCGGAACCAGCATTTT.

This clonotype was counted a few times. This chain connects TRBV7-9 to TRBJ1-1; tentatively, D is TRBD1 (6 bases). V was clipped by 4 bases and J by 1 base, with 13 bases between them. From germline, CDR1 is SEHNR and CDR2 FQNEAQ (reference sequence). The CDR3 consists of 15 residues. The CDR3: CASSSATGWNTEAFF. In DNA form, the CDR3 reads TGTGCCAGCAGCTCCGCTACAGGGTGGAACACTGAAGCTTTCTTT.